The 2 T cell receptor beta chains reported below all come from one sample, sequenced in a study of blood T cells in healthy people across ages. The use of a sample-barcoded 5' primer and a J-beta primer mix characterized a second PCR of roughly 6 to 11 cycles. MiXCR, run by TCRdb on the 5' RACE reads, gives a single entry per CDR3 protein. The table lists roughly 1,300,000 distinct CDR3 sequences, roughly 60% of them singletons, with 6.7% in the top ten. The sequenced sample consisted of blood. These receptors were taken from a man younger than 35 in good health.

The rearrangement joins TRBV20-1 to TRBJ2-7; 7 nucleotides align to TRBD2. Trimming removed 0 bases from V and 10 bases from J; junction bases left unmatched: 12. Germline loops: CDR1 DFQATT, CDR2 SNEGSKA (reference sequence). CDR3 length: 14 residues. The CDR3 loop reads CSARDRRSREAQYF. CDR3 sequence (DNA): TGCAGTGCTAGAGATAGGAGGAGCCGGGAGGCCCAGTACTTC.

The chain is built from TRBV6-6 and TRBJ2-7, with 8 bases identical to TRBD2. Germline V gene lookup returns CDR1 MNHNY and CDR2 SVGAGI (reference sequence). The CDR3 covers 15 residues. Trimming at V came to 6 bases and at J to 2 bases, leaving 9 bases not matched to a gene. CDR3 sequence: CASRTTSGAPYEQYF. The CDR3 DNA sequence: TGTGCCAGCAGAACCACTAGCGGTGCCCCCTACGAGCAGTACTTC.